This TCR beta chain was identified during a study of cytomegalovirus exposure and HLA in healthy donors. Study in general: Falling in the Caucasian-associated ancestry cluster were 80% to 85% of under 450 genotyped donors. Study-wide results and caveats: As a later analysis showed, a missense DCLRE1C variant was linked to trimming of TCR beta V- and J-genes. A later analysis reportedly identified an Asian-associated ancestry cluster as carrying fewer N-insertions than the roughly 700-donor mean. Later analysis showed TCR association rates varying by HLA locus, highest for DRB1 and lowest for HLA-C.

PCR employed 60 Vbeta and 13 Jbeta primers. This table comes from immunoSEQ multiplex PCR, and its TCRdb copy is limited to in-frame clones, with some not included. The profile shows 210,000 or so clones, around three quarters of them singletons. This clone was recorded only once. Its specificity is not known. This clonotype was obtained from a man aged 35-49 years in good health and CMV-seronegative. Sequenced material: PBMCs.

The CDR3 bases are TGTGCCAGCTCACCGGGACAGGCGAACACTGAAGCTTTCTTT. This encodes CASSPGQANTEAFF. V is TRBV18 and J is TRBJ1-1, with 8 positions matching TRBD1. Trimming at V came to 3 bases and at J to 1 base, leaving 1 base not matched to a gene. The V gene's germline CDR1 is KGHSH and CDR2 LQKENI. This CDR3 has 14 amino acids.